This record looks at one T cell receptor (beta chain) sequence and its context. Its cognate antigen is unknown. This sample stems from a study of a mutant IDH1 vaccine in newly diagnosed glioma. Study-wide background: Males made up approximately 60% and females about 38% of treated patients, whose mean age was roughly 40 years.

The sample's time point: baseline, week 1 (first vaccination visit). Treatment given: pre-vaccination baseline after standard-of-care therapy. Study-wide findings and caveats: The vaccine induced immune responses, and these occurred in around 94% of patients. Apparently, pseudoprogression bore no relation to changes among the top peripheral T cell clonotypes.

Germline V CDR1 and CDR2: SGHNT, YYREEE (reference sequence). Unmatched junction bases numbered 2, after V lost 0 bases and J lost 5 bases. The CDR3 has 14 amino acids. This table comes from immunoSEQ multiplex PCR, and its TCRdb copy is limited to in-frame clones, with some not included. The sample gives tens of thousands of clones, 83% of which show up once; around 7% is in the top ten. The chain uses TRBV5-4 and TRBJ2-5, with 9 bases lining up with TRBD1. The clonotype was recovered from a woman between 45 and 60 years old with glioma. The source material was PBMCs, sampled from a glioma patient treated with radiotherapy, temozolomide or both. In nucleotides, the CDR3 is TGTGCCAGCAGCTTGGAACAGGGGGCTGAGACCCAGTACTTC. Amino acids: CASSLEQGAETQYF.